The 3 T cell receptor beta chains in this list originate from one sample, sequenced in a study of blood T cell repertoires in COVID-19. Assay used: immunoSEQ multiplex PCR; TCRdb lists only in-frame clones, some missing. The sample includes more than 200,000 clones, 75% to 90% of them seen just once. Sample: PBMCs or T cells enriched from blood (not recorded which). These receptors were taken from a woman aged 25 to 45 with acute COVID-19.

The CDR3 DNA follows: TGTGCCAGCAGCGGGACAGGGGGAAATTCAGATACGCAGTATTTT. Protein sequence: CASSGTGGNSDTQYF. The chain has TRBV6-5 and TRBJ2-3; 11 bases agree with TRBD1. The CDR3 is 15 amino acids. Germline V gives CDR1 MNHEY, CDR2 SVGAGI. J was trimmed by 4 bases and V by 6 bases; bases with no gene match: 6.

The gene calls are TRBV7-8 and TRBJ2-7; D is perhaps TRBD1 (6 bases). With 0 bases removed from V and 1 base from J, the gap between germline ends came to 13 bases. This CDR3 region has 16 residues. CDR1 is SGHVS and CDR2 is FQNEAQ in the germline V gene. CDR3 protein: CASSLAQGTPSYEQYF. The DNA of the CDR3 is TGTGCCAGCAGCTTAGCGCAGGGGACCCCATCCTACGAGCAGTACTTC.

The genes are TRBV5-1 and TRBJ2-3; 7 nucleotides line up with TRBD1. V was pared by 1 base and J by 2 bases, with 7 bases of the junction left unmatched. The germline gives CDR1 SGHRS, CDR2 YFSETQ. The CDR3 loop spans 16 amino acids. CDR3 residues: CASSLRDSTLTDTQYF. The CDR3, as DNA: TGCGCCAGCAGCTTGAGGGACAGCACTCTCACAGATACGCAGTATTTT.